This T cell receptor (beta chain) is drawn from a study of OX40 agonist ivuxolimab in advanced cancers. Looking at the study overall: Participants averaged approximately 61 years of age (range roughly 20 to 90) and were around 85% male. Anti-PD-1, anti-PD-L1 or anti-CTLA-4 therapy given earlier was allowed, and approximately 43% had some. Study-wide results and caveats: Expanded clones were, on average, more numerous among CD8+ T cells than CD4+. CD4+ and CD8+ T cells in blood underwent clonal expansion by week 6 at 0.1 to 3.0 mg/kg.

Sequencing used immunoSEQ multiplex PCR; TCRdb keeps in-frame clones, though not all of them. The top ten clones hold around 0.81% of a sample with 100,000 to 150,000 clones, roughly 90% of them seen once. To note about this clone: Its antigen is currently unknown.

Germline lookup yields CDR1 SGHTA and CDR2 FQGNSA. Losses at the gene ends were 7 bases for V and 4 bases for J; bases not matched to a gene: 6. The CDR3 covers 14 residues. This receptor was identified in an adult with an advanced solid tumor such as melanoma, head and neck, liver or kidney cancer. This rearrangement joins TRBV7-2 to TRBJ1-3; 8 bases are shared with TRBD1. Sequenced here: CD4+ or CD8+ T cells sorted from blood, sampled in a trial of the OX40 agonist ivuxolimab. CDR3 in DNA: TGTGCCAGCACCCAGGGGGCCAGGGGAAACACCATATATTTT. As protein: CASTQGARGNTIYF.